These T cell receptor beta chains were read from a single sample in a study of blood T cell repertoires in COVID-19. Sequencing used immunoSEQ multiplex PCR; TCRdb keeps in-frame clones, though not all of them. This sample has about 170,000 clones, with 80% to 90% found just once. Specimen: peripheral blood. Every receptor here comes from a woman in her sixties with COVID-19, enrolled during active disease. Each CDR3 is given with its conserved first and last residue. D genes are given only for firm matches. Not all rows give a size; the values are once, few, many and, for expanded clones, a class.

size: -
J: TRBJ2-3
D: -
V: TRBV9
DNA: TGTGCCAGCAGCGGGCCTAGCGGCACAGATACGCAGTATTTT
CDR3: CASSGPSGTDTQYF

size: -
J: TRBJ2-1
D: TRBD2
V: TRBV3-1/TRBV3-2
DNA: TGTGCCAGCAGCCAACCGGGAGGGCCCAATGAGCAGTTCTTC
CDR3: CASSQPGGPNEQFF

size: -
J: TRBJ2-7
D: -
V: TRBV30
DNA: TGTGCCTGGAGTGTAGGCGGGGACTCCTACGAGCAGTACTTC
CDR3: CAWSVGGDSYEQYF

size: few
J: TRBJ1-1
D: -
V: TRBV14
DNA: TGTGCCAGCAGCCAAGATCGGCCGGGGAGAAGGGTCACTGAAGCTTTCTTT
CDR3: CASSQDRPGRRVTEAFF

size: -
J: TRBJ2-3
D: -
V: TRBV19
DNA: TGTGCCAGTAACCCCGACAGGACCTTCACAGATACGCAGTATTTT
CDR3: CASNPDRTFTDTQYF

size: -
J: TRBJ2-5
D: -
V: TRBV13
DNA: TGTGCCAGCAGCCAGGCCCAGGGGTGGGAGACCCAGTACTTC
CDR3: CASSQAQGWETQYF

size: -
J: TRBJ1-5
D: -
V: TRBV6-6
DNA: TGTGCCAGCAGCCGGGACACATTCAATCAGCCCCAGCATTTT
CDR3: CASSRDTFNQPQHF

size: -
J: TRBJ2-7
D: TRBD2
V: TRBV27
DNA: TGTGCCAGCAGTCCAATAGCGGGGCTATACGAGCAGTACTTC
CDR3: CASSPIAGLYEQYF

size: once
J: TRBJ2-6
D: -
V: TRBV11-2
DNA: TGTGCCAGCAGCTTCCAAATCTCTGGGGCCAACGTCCTGACTTTC
CDR3: CASSFQISGANVLTF

size: -
J: TRBJ2-7
D: TRBD1
V: TRBV19
DNA: TGTGCCAGTAGGAGCAGGGGGGACAGGGACCACGAGCAGTACTTC
CDR3: CASRSRGDRDHEQYF

size: -
J: TRBJ1-4
D: -
V: TRBV21-1
DNA: TGTGCCAGCAGCCCCCGGGGGACAGAGGTTGAAAAACTGTTTTTT
CDR3: CASSPRGTEVEKLFF

size: -
J: TRBJ1-1
D: -
V: TRBV27
DNA: TGTGCCAGCACAAATTGGGGGCTAGGAGCGAACACTGAAGCTTTCTTT
CDR3: CASTNWGLGANTEAFF

size: -
J: TRBJ2-1
D: TRBD2
V: TRBV7-9
DNA: TGTGCCAGCAGCCTCCCAGCGGGAGGGCCGCTCAATGAGCAGTTCTTC
CDR3: CASSLPAGGPLNEQFF

size: -
J: TRBJ2-1
D: TRBD2
V: TRBV6-5
DNA: TGTGCCAGCCAGCGGGAGGTAACCTACAATGAGCAGTTCTTC
CDR3: CASQREVTYNEQFF

size: -
J: TRBJ2-7
D: -
V: TRBV24-1
DNA: TGTGCCACCAGTGATCGCCCCCGGAGCTACGAGCAGTACTTC
CDR3: CATSDRPRSYEQYF

size: -
J: TRBJ1-2
D: -
V: TRBV19
DNA: TGTGCCAGTAGTCCCCTGGGGGGGTCCTATGGCTACACCTTC
CDR3: CASSPLGGSYGYTF

size: -
J: TRBJ1-3
D: TRBD1
V: TRBV5-1
DNA: TGCGCCAGCAGCCCCCCGGACAGGGGGAGAAACACCATATATTTT
CDR3: CASSPPDRGRNTIYF

size: -
J: TRBJ1-4
D: TRBD1
V: TRBV5-4
DNA: TGTGCCAGCAGCTCGATCCGGGACAGGGAGGAAAAACTGTTTTTT
CDR3: CASSSIRDREEKLFF

size: -
J: TRBJ1-3
D: -
V: TRBV12-3/TRBV12-4
DNA: TGTGCCAGCAGCCACAGCTCTGGAAACACCATATATTTT
CDR3: CASSHSSGNTIYF

size: -
J: TRBJ2-7
D: TRBD2
V: TRBV27
DNA: TGTGCCAGCAGTCCTCGGGGGGTCATTAAGGGCGAGCAGTACTTC
CDR3: CASSPRGVIKGEQYF

size: once
J: TRBJ1-2
D: -
V: TRBV4-1
DNA: TGCGCCAGCAGCCAAGATTCGGAGGAGGACAACTATGGCTACACCTTC
CDR3: CASSQDSEEDNYGYTF

size: few
J: TRBJ1-1
D: -
V: TRBV6-5
DNA: TGTGCCAGCAGTTACGATGGGGCTAGGGGGGCTTTCTTT
CDR3: CASSYDGARGAFF

size: once
J: TRBJ2-7
D: TRBD2
V: TRBV20-1
DNA: TGCAGTGCTAGTCTGGCTAGCGGGAGTCGGGAGCAGTACTTC
CDR3: CSASLASGSREQYF

size: once
J: TRBJ1-1
D: -
V: TRBV28
DNA: TGTGCCAGCAGTTCTCACAGGGCACTGAACACTGAAGCTTTCTTT
CDR3: CASSSHRALNTEAFF

size: few
J: TRBJ1-1
D: -
V: TRBV4-1
DNA: TGCGCCAGCAGCCAAGGGAGGGGAGCGGCAGTTCAAGCTTTCTTT
CDR3: CASSQGRGAAVQAFF